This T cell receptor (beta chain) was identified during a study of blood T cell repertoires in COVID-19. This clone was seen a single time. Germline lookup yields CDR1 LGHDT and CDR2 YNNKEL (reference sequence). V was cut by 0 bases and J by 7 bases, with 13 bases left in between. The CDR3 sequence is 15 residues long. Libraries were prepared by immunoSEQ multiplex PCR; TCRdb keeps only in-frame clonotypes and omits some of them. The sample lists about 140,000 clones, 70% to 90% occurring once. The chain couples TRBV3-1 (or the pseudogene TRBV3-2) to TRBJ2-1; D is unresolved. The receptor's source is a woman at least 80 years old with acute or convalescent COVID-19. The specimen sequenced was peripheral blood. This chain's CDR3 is CASSQDSSRLNEQFF. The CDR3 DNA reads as TGTGCCAGCAGCCAAGATTCATCCAGACTGAATGAGCAGTTCTTC.